This TCR beta chain was identified in a study of blood T cell repertoires in COVID-19. The data were produced by immunoSEQ multiplex PCR, yet TCRdb's version contains in-frame clones alone and is incomplete. The sample gives tens of thousands of clones, around 90% of which show up once; roughly 8.1% is in the top ten. This receptor was identified in a woman in her 70s with acute or convalescent COVID-19. The sequenced sample was peripheral blood.

The CDR3 nucleotides are TGCAGTGCTAGTGTTTCCAGCGGGAGTCGAGGTGAGCAGTTCTTC. Its translation is CSASVSSGSRGEQFF. V usage is TRBV20-1 and J usage is TRBJ2-1, with TRBD2 matching over 8 bases. CDR3 length equals 15 residues. V shed 3 bases, J shed 9 bases, and the junction held 13 bases outside the gene matches. The germline CDR1 and CDR2 sequences are DFQATT and SNEGSKA (reference sequence).